The 21 T cell receptor beta chains below all came from one sample that was sequenced in a study of shared clonotypes between healthy human individuals (dated by TCRdb to 2020 to 2022). The library relied on the immunoSEQ multiplex PCR assay. TCRdb retrieved this table from immuneACCESS and kept in-frame rearrangements only. Not all clones are present; in checked studies, unresolved V genes account for under half, and no reason is known for the remainder. Recorded for this sample are almost 700,000 clones; just over 90% of them occurred a single time. The ten most abundant clones make up approximately 25% of the sample. CD8 naive samples consisted of CD45RO-negative cells that were positively selected for CCR7, yielding a CD45RA+CCR7+ population without TemRA cells. The source material was naive CD8+ T cells sorted from blood. The intended sense of this specimen's cell subset or site label: CD45RA+CCR7+. These receptors were obtained from a man aged 25-45 years in good health.

A word on this clone: This CDR3 is also generated by other DNA sequences in the sample. The chain employs TRBV27 and TRBJ2-4; D uncertain. The CDR3 contains 11 residues. Germline V gene sequence: CDR1 MNHEY, CDR2 SMNVEV (reference sequence). V gave up 7 bases and J gave up 3 bases, with 4 bases separating them. CDR3 protein: CASIGKNIQYF. As DNA, the CDR3 is TGTGCCAGCATAGGCAAAAACATTCAGTACTTC.

The genes are TRBV6-1 and TRBJ2-1; 9 bases map to TRBD2. Germline trimming cut 2 bases from V and 7 bases from J; bases unmatched to any gene: 0. The CDR3 extends over 13 amino acids. Germline assignment: CDR1 MNHNS and CDR2 SASEGT. The CDR3 region is CASSELAGNEQFF. The CDR3 nucleotides read TGTGCCAGCAGTGAACTAGCGGGAAATGAGCAGTTCTTC.

V gene TRBV14 combines with J gene TRBJ2-1; unclear D gene. The germline V gene encodes CDR1 SGHDN and CDR2 FVKESK. The V end was cut by 5 bases, the J end by 2 bases, with 7 bases between. The CDR3 loop spans 13 amino acids. This CDR3 reads CASSWDPYNEQFF. CDR3 sequence (DNA): TGTGCCAGCAGCTGGGATCCCTACAATGAGCAGTTCTTC.

This clone was counted a single time. The chain has TRBV4-1 and TRBJ2-1, with 10 bases aligning to TRBD2. Germline V gene data show CDR1 as MGHRA and CDR2 as YSYEKL. V trimming: 1 base; J trimming: 4 bases; junction bases outside the gene matches: 7. This CDR3 has 17 residues. The CDR3 coding sequence is TGCGCCAGCAGCCAAGCCCTCGGACTAGCGGAGTACAATGAGCAGTTCTTC. Its translation: CASSQALGLAEYNEQFF.

Of note for this clone: The sample contains more than one DNA sequence encoding this CDR3. The chain combines TRBV27 with TRBJ2-7; D unclear. This CDR3 spans 13 amino acids. V was shortened by 2 bases and J by 0 bases, with 5 bases between the two germline ends. Germline lookup yields CDR1 MNHEY and CDR2 SMNVEV (reference sequence). Here the CDR3 DNA reads TGTGCCAGCAGTTTACAGGACTCCTACGAGCAGTACTTC. Its protein is CASSLQDSYEQYF.

The chain carries TRBV13 and TRBJ1-4, with D maybe TRBD1 (6 bases). CDR1 and CDR2 from the germline V gene are PRHDT and FYEKMQ (reference sequence). The CDR3 is 14 amino acids. Trimming removed 5 bases from V and 8 bases from J, with 15 bases in between. CDR3 coding DNA: TGTGCCAGCAGCGCCGGGGGCGCCCGGGAAAAACTGTTTTTT. This codes for CASSAGGAREKLFF.

J is TRBJ2-7 and V is TRBV20-1, with D unclear. The CDR3 extends over 10 amino acids. V dropped 3 bases and J dropped 7 bases, with 7 bases sitting between them. Germline V lookup: CDR1 DFQATT, CDR2 SNEGSKA (reference sequence). CDR3 bases: TGCAGTGCTAGCCTTGGAGAGCAGTACTTC. This codes for CSASLGEQYF.

Remarks on this clone: The same CDR3 can be traced to other DNA sequences in this sample. The V and J genes are TRBV28 and TRBJ2-7; no firm D call. CDR3 length: 11 residues. Germline V gene sequence: CDR1 MDHEN, CDR2 SYDVKM. V was shortened by 3 bases and J by 4 bases, with 4 bases between the two germline ends. The CDR3 loop reads CASSFSYEQYF. CDR3 coding DNA: TGTGCCAGCAGTTTCTCTTACGAGCAGTACTTC.

The J gene is TRBJ1-2, the V gene TRBV27, with no clear D. CDR1 and CDR2 from the germline V gene are MNHEY and SMNVEV (reference sequence). CDR3 length: 14 residues. Trimming shortened V by 4 bases and J by 7 bases, and 16 bases separated the two germline ends. The CDR3 region is CASSSPGRHAGYTF. The CDR3 nucleotides are TGTGCCAGCAGTTCCCCTGGCAGGCATGCTGGCTACACCTTC.

About this clone: The sample has other DNA sequences that encode this CDR3 too. This rearrangement joins TRBV4-3 to TRBJ2-1, with 10 bases fitting TRBD2. The CDR3 covers 15 residues. From germline, CDR1 is LGHNA and CDR2 YSLEER. Trimming at V came to 1 base and at J to 5 bases, leaving 2 bases not matched to a gene. CDR3 sequence: CASSQGLAGNNEQFF. The CDR3 coding sequence is TGCGCCAGCAGCCAAGGACTAGCGGGTAACAATGAGCAGTTCTTC.

The J gene is TRBJ2-2, the V gene TRBV27; no definite D call. The CDR3 totals 15 residues. In germline, CDR1 is MNHEY, CDR2 SMNVEV (reference sequence). Between the trimmed V and J ends, which lost 6 bases and 0 bases, there was a span of 11 bases. CDR3 sequence (DNA): TGTGCCAGCAGGACGGGCCTCGCGAACACCGGGGAGCTGTTTTTT. It is translated as CASRTGLANTGELFF.

The chain is built from TRBV7-2 and TRBJ2-7; TRBD1 matches 8 bases. The CDR3 runs to 15 residues. V gave up 1 base and J gave up 2 bases; unmatched junction bases: 4. The V gene's germline CDR1 is SGHTA and CDR2 FQGNSA. The CDR3 DNA follows: TGTGCCAGCAGCTTAGTGGAGGGACAGGCCTACGAGCAGTACTTC. Protein product: CASSLVEGQAYEQYF.

The chain carries TRBV30 and TRBJ2-1, with 7 nucleotides matching TRBD1. The J segment lost 7 bases and the V segment lost 1 base, leaving 7 bases of the junction unmatched. Germline CDR1 is GTSNPN and CDR2 is SVGIG (reference sequence). The length of the CDR3 is 14 residues. The CDR3 reads CAWSEGASWNEQFF. The CDR3 DNA reads TGTGCCTGGAGTGAGGGGGCCTCTTGGAATGAGCAGTTCTTC. The full variable domain, its missing parts supplied by reference TRBV30 and TRBJ2-1, is SQTIHQWPATLVQPVGSPLSLECTVEGTSNPNLYWYRQAAGRGLQLLFYSVGIGQISSEVPQNLSASRPQDRQFILSSKKLLLSDSGFYLCAWSEGASWNEQFFGPGTRLTVL.

The V and J genes are TRBV28 and TRBJ2-1, with D possibly matching TRBD2 (5 bases). Between the trimmed V and J ends, which lost 5 bases and 1 base, there was a span of 18 bases. Germline CDR1 and CDR2: MDHEN and SYDVKM. This CDR3 has 17 residues. Written as DNA, the CDR3 is TGTGCCAGCAGTACCCCCCTAGGGAGTTCATCCTACAATGAGCAGTTCTTC. This sequence encodes CASSTPLGSSSYNEQFF.

To note about this clone: Other DNA sequences from this sample encode an identical CDR3 as well. The chain recombines TRBV28 with TRBJ2-5, with TRBD1 identical over 11 bases. From germline, CDR1 is MDHEN and CDR2 SYDVKM. This CDR3 region has 15 residues. The junction had 2 bases not matched to a gene; V was cut back by 4 bases and J by 1 base. In DNA, the CDR3 is TGTGCCAGCAGTTACGGGACAGGGGGCCAAGAGACCCAGTACTTC. Translated, it gives CASSYGTGGQETQYF.

This clone came up a few times. The V call is TRBV7-3, the J call TRBJ2-2; 8 positions match TRBD1. CDR1 SGHTA and CDR2 FQGTGA come from the germline V gene. The CDR3 has 15 amino acids. V lost 5 bases and J lost 3; bases outside the gene matches: 5. CDR3 sequence reads: CASSRTGWDTGELFF. As DNA, the CDR3 is TGTGCCAGCAGCCGGACAGGGTGGGACACCGGGGAGCTGTTTTTT.

The chain employs TRBV6-5 and TRBJ2-2; 11 bases fit TRBD1. J lost 5 bases, V lost 6 bases, and 2 bases had no gene match. The CDR3 totals 14 residues. Germline values: CDR1 MNHEY, CDR2 SVGAGI. The CDR3 DNA reads as TGTGCCAGCAGGGGACAGGGGGAAACCGGGGAGCTGTTTTTT. The encoded protein is CASRGQGETGELFF.

The chain carries TRBV5-1 and TRBJ2-3; possible D gene TRBD1, 6 bases. This CDR3 spans 16 amino acids. CDR1 and CDR2 (germline): SGHRS, YFSETQ. Trimming removed 2 bases at V and 2 bases at J, with 15 bases between. The CDR3 spells CASSFRGGRPTDTQYF. The CDR3 DNA reads as TGCGCCAGCAGCTTCCGAGGGGGAAGGCCCACAGATACGCAGTATTTT. The full variable domain, in which reference TRBV5-1 and TRBJ2-3 provide the parts outside the CDR3, is KAGVTQTPRYLIKTRGQQVTLSCSPISGHRSVSWYQQTPGQGLQFLFEYFSETQRNKGNFPGRFSGRQFSNSRSEMNVSTLELGDSALYLCASSFRGGRPTDTQYFGPGTRLTVL.

The chain carries TRBV7-9 and TRBJ1-2, with D unresolved. The CDR3 is 13 residues long. Trimming removed 1 base from V and 4 bases from J, with 7 bases in between. The V gene's germline CDR1 is SEHNR and CDR2 FQNEAQ (reference sequence). In DNA form, the CDR3 reads TGTGCCAGCAGCTTAGAAGGGATCTATGGCTACACCTTC. Residues: CASSLEGIYGYTF.

The gene calls are TRBV2 and TRBJ2-7, with D possibly called TRBD1 or TRBD2 (5 bases each). This CDR3 contains 15 residues. In germline, CDR1 is SNHLY, CDR2 FYNNEI. Trimming took off 8 bases at V and 2 bases at J, with 19 bases between the two ends. Here the CDR3 DNA reads TGTGCCAGCTACATCCCGAGGGGTGGAGCCTACGAGCAGTACTTC. It translates to CASYIPRGGAYEQYF.

This clone was observed once. The chain couples TRBV7-3 to TRBJ2-1, with 7 nucleotides matching TRBD1. The CDR3 has 14 residues. Germline lookup yields CDR1 SGHTA and CDR2 FQGTGA. After removal of 5 bases from V and 9 bases from J, the junction contained 10 bases not matched to a gene. The chain's CDR3 is CASSPEGAVSEQFF. In nucleotides, the CDR3 is TGTGCCAGCAGCCCAGAGGGGGCAGTGAGTGAGCAGTTCTTC.